The T cell receptor (beta chain) described here comes from a study of shared clonotypes between healthy human individuals. Background on the study: A couple of women and three men aged 18 to 49 served as donors. Findings and caveats of the study: There were few donors, and this limited the genetic and exposure-history diversity represented. About 5% was the fraction of naive CD4 clonotypes found shared across a handful of donors.

From germline, CDR1 is SGHTA and CDR2 FQGNSA. Trimming removed 4 bases from V and 5 bases from J, with 6 bases in between. The CDR3 consists of 12 residues. This table comes from immunoSEQ multiplex PCR, and its TCRdb copy is limited to in-frame clones, with some not included. This sample has about 2,500,000 clones, with about 92% found just once. Concerning this clone itself: As yet, its antigen is unknown.

This clonotype was obtained from a man younger than 35 in good health. This chain joins TRBV7-2 and TRBJ1-5; D is uncertain. Sequencing input: naive CD4+ T cells sorted from blood. Subset in this sample: CD45RA+ positively selected. CDR3 region: CASSWGDQPQHF. The CDR3 DNA is TGTGCCAGCAGCTGGGGTGATCAGCCCCAGCATTTT.